This T cell receptor beta chain stems from a study of T cells in Graves' hyperthyroidism and ophthalmopathy. RNA transcripts served as the template for amplifying TCR beta CDR3 regions. The HTBI primer set drove a first-round RT-PCR of the TCR CDR3. TCRdb used MiXCR to reprocess the multiplex PCR reads, holding one entry per CDR3 protein. The data hold a few hundred thousand distinct CDR3 sequences, with more than 15% observed a single time. The V segment lost 4 bases and the J segment 8 bases; nucleotides outside the gene matches: 9. The CDR3 spans 14 residues. The source is a woman in her 30s with Graves' hyperthyroidism. The chain combines TRBV12-3 or TRBV12-4 with TRBJ2-7; 9 nucleotides line up with TRBD2. Sequencing was done on a sample of blood. CDR3 sequence: CASSSGTSPPQQYF. The CDR3 DNA reads as TGTGCCAGCAGTTCCGGGACTAGCCCTCCCCAGCAGTACTTC.